These 31 T cell receptor beta chains came from one sample sequenced in a study of lymphopenia after photon versus proton radiotherapy. The data were produced by immunoSEQ multiplex PCR, yet TCRdb's version contains in-frame clones alone and is incomplete. Counted here are 65,000 to 70,000 clones, roughly 88% occurring once; the ten biggest clones make up about 3.1%. The material was peripheral blood, obtained from a patient treated with photon-based radiotherapy. These receptors were collected from a woman in her 70s with pancreatic cancer.

This clone turned up a few times. The rearrangement links TRBV27 to TRBJ1-2; D may be TRBD1 (6 bases). CDR3 length: 12 amino acids. Trimming shortened V by 6 bases and J by 5 bases, and 10 bases separated the two germline ends. Germline CDR1 MNHEY, CDR2 SMNVEV (reference sequence). The DNA of the CDR3 is TGTGCCAGCAGCACAGGGCGATATGGCTACACCTTC. Its translation is CASSTGRYGYTF.

V usage is TRBV6-5 and J usage is TRBJ2-5, with D possibly TRBD1 on 6 matching bases. This CDR3 is built from 14 residues. Germline V gene sequence: CDR1 MNHEY, CDR2 SVGAGI. Trimming took off 2 bases at V and 5 bases at J, with 12 bases between the two ends. CDR3 DNA sequence: TGTGCCAGCAGTTACAAACAGGGTGCGGAGACCCAGTACTTC. Residues: CASSYKQGAETQYF.

This chain uses TRBV30 with TRBJ2-7, with 8 positions matching TRBD2. The junction had 23 bases not matched to a gene; V was cut back by 5 bases and J by 5 bases. The CDR3 is 18 amino acids. From germline, CDR1 is GTSNPN and CDR2 SVGIG (reference sequence). CDR3 DNA: TGTGCCTGGGACCCCGGGCAGGACCCTAAGCGGGAGACCAACGAGCAGTACTTC. Translated: CAWDPGQDPKRETNEQYF.

This clone came up once. CDR3 sequence (DNA): TGTGCCAGCAGCTACGGACAGCTCCAGGCCCAGCATTTT. Its translation is CASSYGQLQAQHF. The chain uses TRBV27 and TRBJ1-5; D possibly corresponds to TRBD1 (6 bases). This CDR3 is 13 amino acids long. Trimming removed 6 bases at V and 11 bases at J, with 17 bases between. The germline gives CDR1 MNHEY, CDR2 SMNVEV (reference sequence).

This CDR3 is CASSVGGSFTEQFF. The CDR3 region has the DNA TGTGCCAGTAGTGTTGGCGGGAGCTTCACTGAGCAGTTCTTC. V is TRBV19 and J is TRBJ2-1, with 7 bases matching TRBD2. This CDR3 is 14 amino acids long. Unmatched junction bases numbered 10, after V lost 5 bases and J lost 9 bases. Germline loops: CDR1 LNHDA, CDR2 SQIVND (reference sequence).

The gene calls are TRBV6-1 and TRBJ2-1; D perhaps matches TRBD2 (5 bases). Germline values: CDR1 MNHNS, CDR2 SASEGT. The V end lost 0 bases, the J end lost 0 bases, and 12 bases lay between the germline ends. The CDR3 is 17 residues long. The CDR3 region has the DNA TGTGCCAGCAGTGAAGCGCGAGCGGCCAGCTCCTACAATGAGCAGTTCTTC. Translated, it gives CASSEARAASSYNEQFF.

The gene calls are TRBV5-1 and TRBJ2-1; TRBD2 aligns across 8 bases. Germline-derived CDR1 and CDR2 are SGHRS and YFSETQ. CDR3 size: 16 residues. The J segment lost 3 bases and the V segment lost 4 bases, leaving 9 bases of the junction unmatched. The CDR3 here is CASSGVAGMGYNEQFF. As DNA, the CDR3 is TGCGCCAGCAGCGGCGTAGCGGGAATGGGCTACAATGAGCAGTTCTTC.

The table lists this clone with a few counts. The chain links TRBV15 to TRBJ1-5; weak D call: TRBD1 (5 bases). The germline gives CDR1 LNHNV, CDR2 YYDKDF (reference sequence). The CDR3 totals 13 residues. V lost 8 bases, J lost 1 base, and 9 bases lay in between. The DNA of the CDR3 is TGTGCCACCGGTGGGGGGAGCAATCAGCCCCAGCATTTT. It translates to CATGGGSNQPQHF.

This sequence joins TRBV28 and TRBJ2-4; 8 bases align to TRBD2. The CDR3 loop spans 14 amino acids. Germline trimming cut 5 bases from V and 3 bases from J; bases unmatched to any gene: 3. Germline loops: CDR1 MDHEN, CDR2 SYDVKM. This chain's CDR3 is CASSARGGKNIQYF. For the CDR3, the DNA is TGTGCCAGCAGTGCTCGGGGGGGCAAAAACATTCAGTACTTC.

V and J are TRBV5-1 and TRBJ2-1; D is unresolved. Germline CDR1 SGHRS, CDR2 YFSETQ. This CDR3 is 15 amino acids long. The V gene lost 0 bases and the J gene lost 0 bases, with 7 bases spanning the gap. CDR3 sequence (DNA): TGCGCCAGCAGCTTGGTTCAGAGCTCCTACAATGAGCAGTTCTTC. Protein product: CASSLVQSSYNEQFF.

The chain combines TRBV7-6 with TRBJ2-2, with unresolved D. Trimming shortened V by 5 bases and J by 8 bases, and 18 bases separated the two germline ends. Germline assignment: CDR1 SGHVS and CDR2 FNYEAQ. The CDR3 has 15 residues. The chain's CDR3 is CASSRHPEGQGELFF. The CDR3 DNA reads as TGTGCCAGCAGCCGGCACCCGGAAGGCCAAGGGGAGCTGTTTTTT.

The chain carries TRBV19 and TRBJ2-3, with 8 bases fitting TRBD2. Germline V gene sequence: CDR1 LNHDA, CDR2 SQIVND (reference sequence). The V segment lost 4 bases and the J segment 6 bases; nucleotides outside the gene matches: 9. This CDR3 spans 15 amino acids. In nucleotides, the CDR3 is TGTGCCAGTAGTAATAGCGGGGTCCTTGATGATACGCAGTATTTT. Translation: CASSNSGVLDDTQYF.

This chain links TRBV6-5 with TRBJ2-5; 7 nucleotides agree with TRBD1. The DNA end is a closer match to TRBJ2-7, so the J assignment may be wrong. Germline V gene lookup returns CDR1 MNHEY and CDR2 SVGAGI. The CDR3 is made up of 14 amino acids. CDR3 DNA: TGTGCCAGCAGGACAGGGAAGAGCTCCTACGAGCAGTACTTC. Its translation: CASRTGKSSYEQYF.

This chain joins TRBV7-8 and TRBJ2-5; 7 positions agree with TRBD1. Germline V gives CDR1 SGHVS, CDR2 FQNEAQ. The CDR3 extends over 15 amino acids. J gave up 4 bases and V 1 base, and 6 bases lay outside the gene matches. DNA of the CDR3: TGTGCCAGCAGCTTAGGGACAGGTGGAAGAGAGACCCAGTACTTC. It encodes CASSLGTGGRETQYF.

The genes are TRBV29-1 and TRBJ1-1; 7 nucleotides align to TRBD1. Germline-derived CDR1 and CDR2 are SQVTM and ANQGSEA. The ends lost 4 bases at V and 6 bases at J; junction bases unmatched: 11. The CDR3 spans 14 residues. This CDR3 is CSVALKGAIPEAFF. The CDR3 DNA sequence: TGCAGCGTTGCCTTGAAGGGGGCGATTCCTGAAGCTTTCTTT. The full variable domain, its missing parts supplied by reference TRBV29-1 and TRBJ1-1, is SAVISQKPSRDICQRGTSLTIQCQVDSQVTMMFWYRQQPGQSLTLIATANQGSEATYESGFVIDKFPISRPNLTFSTLTVSNMSPEDSSIYLCSVALKGAIPEAFFGQGTRLTVV.

The chain has TRBV2 and TRBJ1-4; TRBD1 might be the D (5 bases). V was trimmed by 2 bases and J by 5 bases, leaving 12 bases between them. Germline values: CDR1 SNHLY, CDR2 FYNNEI. The CDR3 runs 15 residues. The CDR3 reads CASSERDRRNEKLFF. The CDR3 DNA reads TGTGCCAGCAGTGAAAGGGACCGTCGGAATGAAAAACTGTTTTTT. Variable domain in full (rest from reference TRBV2 and TRBJ1-4): EPEVTQTPSHQVTQMGQEVILRCVPISNHLYFYWYRQILGQKVEFLVSFYNNEISEKSEIFDDQFSVERPDGSNFTLKIRSTKLEDSAMYFCASSERDRRNEKLFFGSGTQLSVL.

This chain connects TRBV5-6 to TRBJ2-7, with D perhaps matching TRBD2 (6 bases). CDR3 length equals 14 residues. Germline V CDR1 and CDR2: SGHDT, YYEEEE. The germline V and J ends were trimmed by 6 bases and 0 bases, with 13 bases remaining between them. CDR3 region: CASTSLGGSYEQYF. The CDR3, as DNA: TGTGCCAGCACGTCACTGGGAGGCTCCTACGAGCAGTACTTC.

V and J are TRBV10-1 and TRBJ2-7; D is perhaps TRBD1 or TRBD2 (5 bases each). The CDR3 contains 13 residues. The germline V gene encodes CDR1 WNHNN and CDR2 SYGVQD (reference sequence). The V and J ends lost 6 bases and 3 bases respectively, with 12 bases between them. The CDR3 loop is CASSLGGGYEQYF. CDR3 DNA: TGCGCCAGCAGCCTAGGTGGGGGCTACGAGCAGTACTTC.

V and J are TRBV14 and TRBJ2-5; 10 bases are a match to TRBD1. CDR3 length equals 15 residues. CDR1 SGHDN and CDR2 FVKESK come from the germline V gene. V trimming: 4 bases; J trimming: 5 bases; junction bases outside the gene matches: 7. CDR3 DNA: TGTGCCAGCAGCCGGGACAGGGGATATGTTGAGACCCAGTACTTC. Protein sequence: CASSRDRGYVETQYF.

The chain employs TRBV9 and TRBJ2-7; 13 bases map to TRBD2. This CDR3 has 15 amino acids. V shed 2 bases and J 4 bases; nucleotides not matched to a gene: 3. From germline, CDR1 is SGDLS and CDR2 YYNGEE. CDR3 DNA sequence: TGTGCCAGCAGCGTGGGGACTAGCGGGAAGTACGAGCAGTACTTC. This translates into CASSVGTSGKYEQYF.

The chain uses TRBV18 and TRBJ2-3, with 9 bases fitting TRBD2. With 2 bases clipped from V and 0 bases from J, the junction kept 3 bases outside the gene matches. Germline-derived CDR1 and CDR2 are KGHSH and LQKENI. The CDR3 is made up of 16 amino acids. CDR3 nucleotide sequence: TGTGCCAGCTCACCATCTCTAGCGGGGAGCACAGATACGCAGTATTTT. Translated, it gives CASSPSLAGSTDTQYF.

This chain joins TRBV19 and TRBJ2-2; D may be TRBD2 (6 bases). V was shortened by 0 bases and J by 6 bases, with 14 bases between the two germline ends. This CDR3 region has 16 residues. Per germline, CDR1 LNHDA and CDR2 SQIVND (reference sequence). As DNA, the CDR3 is TGTGCCAGTAGTATAGAACGGGGGAGGAGGGCCGGGGAGCTGTTTTTT. This translates into CASSIERGRRAGELFF.

The rearrangement joins TRBV6-1 to TRBJ1-4; 7 bases are a match to TRBD1. The ends lost 3 bases at V and 3 bases at J; junction bases unmatched: 4. CDR3 length: 15 amino acids. The germline V gene has CDR1 MNHNS and CDR2 SASEGT. The CDR3 protein is CASSDWGQPNEKLFF. The CDR3 DNA reads as TGTGCCAGCAGTGATTGGGGACAGCCTAATGAAAAACTGTTTTTT.

The V and J genes are TRBV28 and TRBJ1-5, with 7 bases fitting TRBD1. The CDR3 sequence is 16 residues long. Per the germline V gene, CDR1 is MDHEN and CDR2 is SYDVKM. The J segment lost 9 bases and the V segment lost 2 bases, leaving 13 bases of the junction unmatched. In nucleotides, the CDR3 is TGTGCCAGCAGTTTACCCGGACAGGAGCCGGGTGGGCCCCAGCATTTT. Its protein product is CASSLPGQEPGGPQHF.

The gene calls are TRBV7-9 and TRBJ1-1; D perhaps matches TRBD1 (5 bases). V gave up 2 bases and J gave up 1 base, with 8 bases separating them. The CDR3 sequence is 14 residues long. Germline loops: CDR1 SEHNR, CDR2 FQNEAQ (reference sequence). CDR3 sequence (DNA): TGTGCCAGCAGCTTACAGGGCGGGAACACTGAAGCTTTCTTT. It is translated as CASSLQGGNTEAFF.

Concerning this clone: A read error may account for a junction end that differs from germline. The chain uses TRBV7-7 and TRBJ2-5, with 7 bases aligning to TRBD1. The DNA end lines up better with TRBJ2-7; the J call may be wrong. Germline-derived CDR1 and CDR2 are SSHAT and FNYEAQ (reference sequence). The CDR3 runs to 13 residues. The CDR3 reads CASSPETGNEQYF. The CDR3 DNA reads TGTGCTAGCAGCCCTGAGACAGGGAACGAGCAGTACTTC.

This chain joins TRBV29-1 and TRBJ2-3; 11 bases are shared with TRBD2. After removal of 0 bases from V and 7 bases from J, the junction contained 9 bases not matched to a gene. In germline, CDR1 is SQVTM, CDR2 ANQGSEA. CDR3 length equals 16 residues. CDR3 residues: CSVEDIAGGVTNTQYF. The CDR3, as DNA: TGCAGCGTTGAAGATATAGCGGGAGGGGTCACGAATACGCAGTATTTT.

The chain has TRBV6-1 and TRBJ2-3; no reliable D call. Per germline, CDR1 MNHNS and CDR2 SASEGT. Trimming pared 3 bases from V and 2 bases from J, leaving 21 bases between. The CDR3 extends over 18 amino acids. For the CDR3, the DNA is TGTGCCAGCAGTGAGCCCACCTCCGCGCGGTCCACCACAGATACGCAGTATTTT. This encodes CASSEPTSARSTTDTQYF.

V usage is TRBV7-2 and J usage is TRBJ1-2, with D unclear. CDR1 SGHTA and CDR2 FQGNSA come from the germline V gene. This CDR3 region has 14 residues. The V and J ends lost 1 base and 2 bases respectively, with 8 bases between them. CDR3 sequence (DNA): TGTGCCAGCAGCTTAGGGGGTGCGAACTATGGCTACACCTTC. It specifies CASSLGGANYGYTF.

The V and J genes are TRBV7-8 and TRBJ2-7, with 8 bases lining up with TRBD1. CDR1 and CDR2 from the germline V gene are SGHVS and FQNEAQ. This CDR3 has 15 residues. After removal of 5 bases from V and 0 bases from J, the junction contained 6 bases not matched to a gene. The CDR3 reads CASSRGTGSSYEQYF. CDR3 sequence (DNA): TGTGCCAGCAGCCGAGGGACAGGCAGCTCCTACGAGCAGTACTTC. Full variable domain (rest looked up from reference TRBV7-8 and TRBJ2-7): GAGVSQSPRYKVAKRGQDVALRCDPISGHVSLFWYQQALGQGPEFLTYFQNEAQLDKSGLPSDRFFAERPEGSVSTLKIQRTQQEDSAVYLCASSRGTGSSYEQYFGPGTRLTVT.

This clone appeared once. The rearrangement joins TRBV2 to TRBJ1-1; D is unresolved. This CDR3 has 13 residues. With 0 bases removed from V and 9 bases from J, the gap between germline ends came to 11 bases. Germline CDR1 and CDR2: SNHLY and FYNNEI. Written as DNA, the CDR3 is TGTGCCAGCAGTGAAGCGACCGGAAGAAAAGCTTTCTTT. Translation gives CASSEATGRKAFF.